These T cell receptor beta chains were read from a single sample in a study of blood T cell repertoires in COVID-19. Profiled with immunoSEQ multiplex PCR; TCRdb holds only in-frame clones, not every one. The table includes some 250,000 clones, 80% to 85% detected once. Input material: peripheral blood. The receptors originated from a man in his fifties or sixties with active or convalescent COVID-19. CDR3s include the opening cysteine and the closing phenylalanine or tryptophan. The D gene is left open where the match is weak. For some rows the clone size is stated as once, few or many, or as a class when expanded; others skip it.

cdr3_length	v_call	d_call	j_call	clone_size	cdr3_aa	cdr3_nt
13	TRBV5-8	.	TRBJ1-1	.	CASSARMNTEAFF	TGTGCCAGCAGCGCGCGGATGAACACTGAAGCTTTCTTT
14	TRBV7-3	.	TRBJ2-2	.	CASSSRVSTGELFF	TGTGCCAGCAGCTCCAGGGTTAGCACCGGGGAGCTGTTTTTT
14	TRBV28	TRBD1	TRBJ1-2	.	CASSTATGGYGYTF	TGTGCCAGCAGTACCGCTACAGGGGGCTATGGCTACACCTTC
13	TRBV6-1	.	TRBJ2-2	.	CASSEVRGGELFF	TGTGCCAGCAGTGAAGTACGCGGCGGGGAGCTGTTTTTT
17	TRBV7-6	.	TRBJ2-7	.	CASSLAGSLPGESEQYF	TGTGCCAGCAGCTTAGCGGGGAGCCTTCCTGGCGAGTCCGAGCAGTACTTC
14	TRBV30	.	TRBJ1-2	.	CAWSVPRGARGYTF	TGTGCCTGGAGTGTACCTCGGGGGGCTAGGGGCTACACCTTC
16	TRBV4-2	TRBD2	TRBJ2-2	.	CASSQVWTSEDGELFF	TGTGCCAGCAGCCAAGTGTGGACTAGCGAAGACGGGGAGCTGTTTTTT
14	TRBV28	.	TRBJ1-2	.	CASSFRQGPYGYTF	TGTGCCAGCAGTTTCCGCCAGGGCCCCTATGGCTACACCTTC
13	TRBV19	.	TRBJ1-5	.	CASSIQRGQPQHF	TGTGCCAGTAGTATACAGCGGGGACAGCCCCAGCATTTT
17	TRBV5-1	TRBD1	TRBJ1-1	.	CASRNWGQGGSNTEAFF	TGCGCCAGCAGGAACTGGGGACAGGGGGGCTCCAACACTGAAGCTTTCTTT
13	TRBV19	TRBD1	TRBJ1-6	.	CASRGQVNSPLHF	TGTGCCAGTAGAGGACAGGTTAATTCACCCCTCCACTTT
16	TRBV7-2	TRBD1	TRBJ1-1	.	CASSLDVGQGTTEAFF	TGTGCCAGCAGCTTAGATGTCGGACAGGGGACCACTGAAGCTTTCTTT
14	TRBV20-1	.	TRBJ2-1	.	CSASFLAGVGEQFF	TGCAGTGCTAGTTTTTTAGCCGGTGTTGGTGAGCAGTTCTTC
14	TRBV5-1	TRBD1	TRBJ1-2	.	CASSKGQGGYGYTF	TGCGCCAGCAGCAAGGGACAGGGAGGGTATGGCTACACCTTC
16	TRBV5-5	.	TRBJ1-5	.	CASSLAGGDSNQPQHF	TGTGCCAGCAGCTTGGCCGGCGGGGATAGCAATCAGCCCCAGCATTTT
17	TRBV4-1	TRBD2	TRBJ2-2	.	CASSQDKLAENTGELFF	TGCGCCAGCAGCCAAGATAAGCTAGCGGAGAACACCGGGGAGCTGTTTTTT
12	TRBV5-6	.	TRBJ2-1	.	CASSFGTTKQFF	TGTGCCAGCAGCTTCGGGACAACGAAGCAGTTCTTC
15	TRBV18	TRBD1	TRBJ2-5	.	CASSLNPGQQETQYF	TGTGCCAGCTCACTAAACCCGGGACAGCAAGAGACCCAGTACTTC
13	TRBV7-6	TRBD1	TRBJ1-4	.	CASSRDSNEKLFF	TGTGCCAGCAGCCGGGACAGTAATGAAAAACTGTTTTTT
16	TRBV3-1/TRBV3-2	TRBD2	TRBJ2-7	.	CASSQDGASGGDEQYF	TGTGCCAGCAGCCAAGATGGGGCTAGCGGGGGTGACGAGCAGTACTTC
15	TRBV23-1	TRBD1	TRBJ2-1	.	CASRPAGTGKNEQFF	TGCGCCAGCAGGCCCGCCGGGACAGGAAAAAATGAGCAGTTCTTC
12	TRBV2	.	TRBJ2-5	.	CASRASVETQYF	TGTGCCAGCAGGGCTAGCGTTGAGACCCAGTACTTC
12	TRBV5-6	.	TRBJ1-5	.	CASSSPGGPQHF	TGTGCCAGCAGCTCCCCCGGGGGGCCCCAGCATTTT
15	TRBV28	TRBD1	TRBJ1-1	.	CASTLSGGANTEAFF	TGTGCCAGCACCCTCTCAGGGGGTGCGAACACTGAAGCTTTCTTT
13	TRBV4-1	.	TRBJ1-2	.	CASSHVDSYGYTF	TGCGCCAGCAGCCATGTAGACAGCTATGGCTACACCTTC
14	TRBV7-2	TRBD2	TRBJ2-4	.	CASAHGGVRNIQYF	TGTGCCAGCGCCCACGGGGGGGTGAGAAACATTCAGTACTTC
17	TRBV2	TRBD1	TRBJ2-7	.	CASSAPTAGTGGLEQYF	TGTGCCAGCAGTGCTCCAACTGCCGGGACAGGGGGGCTCGAGCAGTACTTC
14	TRBV10-3	TRBD1	TRBJ2-5	.	CAISETGVAETQYF	TGTGCCATCAGTGAGACAGGGGTAGCAGAGACCCAGTACTTC
14	TRBV5-1	.	TRBJ1-1	.	CASSDRFSNTEAFF	TGCGCCAGCAGCGACAGGTTTTCGAACACTGAAGCTTTCTTT
12	TRBV5-6	.	TRBJ2-7	once	CASSFGVGVQYF	TGTGCCAGCAGCTTCGGGGTTGGTGTGCAGTACTTC
13	TRBV7-2	.	TRBJ2-2	.	CASTLPATGELFF	TGTGCCAGCACCCTACCCGCCACCGGGGAGCTGTTTTTT
14	TRBV19	.	TRBJ1-5	.	CASSIPGIGQPQHF	TGTGCCAGTAGTATACCAGGGATTGGGCAGCCCCAGCATTTT
13	TRBV29-1	.	TRBJ2-1	.	CSVEDQGGNEQFF	TGCAGCGTTGAAGATCAAGGGGGTAATGAGCAGTTCTTC
16	TRBV19	.	TRBJ1-5	.	CASSIGGGQVVQPQHF	TGTGCCAGTAGTATAGGTGGAGGGCAGGTCGTTCAGCCCCAGCATTTT
14	TRBV6-5	.	TRBJ1-2	.	CASSYDRRAYGYTF	TGTGCCAGCAGTTATGATCGCCGAGCCTATGGCTACACCTTC
13	TRBV7-6	TRBD1	TRBJ1-1	.	CASSLYRGTEAFF	TGTGCCAGCAGCTTATACAGGGGAACTGAAGCTTTCTTT
15	TRBV2	.	TRBJ2-2	.	CASTFQTLNTGELFF	TGTGCCAGCACATTCCAGACTTTGAACACCGGGGAGCTGTTTTTT
15	TRBV5-6	.	TRBJ1-5	.	CASNLVGGGDQPQHF	TGTGCCAGCAACCTAGTAGGGGGGGGAGATCAGCCCCAGCATTTT